This T cell receptor beta chain was found in a study of cytomegalovirus exposure and HLA in healthy donors. The PCR made use of 60 Vbeta and 13 Jbeta primers. The data were produced by immunoSEQ multiplex PCR, yet TCRdb's version contains in-frame clones alone and is incomplete. The table includes around 110,000 clones, roughly 69% detected once. CDR1 SGHRS and CDR2 YFSETQ come from the germline V gene. The V and J ends lost 5 bases and 3 bases, in that order; junction bases with no gene match: 7. The CDR3 extends over 15 amino acids. Notes on the study in general: In vitro confirmation showed three CMV-associated chains to be CMV antigen specific.

In this sample, this clone turned up once. What it recognizes is unknown. The chain combines TRBV5-1 with TRBJ1-1; 10 bases match TRBD1. The sample comprised PBMCs. The sequence came from a woman between 25 and 40 years old in good health and CMV-seronegative. CDR3 region: CASSIIGTGDTEAFF. CDR3 nucleotide sequence: TGCGCCAGCAGTATTATCGGGACAGGGGACACTGAAGCTTTCTTT.